The clone carrying this T cell receptor beta chain was counted a single time. This sample was taken from a study of blood T cell repertoires in COVID-19. The V and J ends lost 0 bases and 5 bases respectively, with 13 bases between them. There are 15 residues in the CDR3. Germline V CDR1 and CDR2: SEHNR, FQNEAQ (reference sequence). Measured with immunoSEQ multiplex PCR; TCRdb has only the in-frame clones, and not every one. Here the sample spans roughly 320,000 clones, 86% being singletons. This sequence was found in a man aged 25-45 years who had recovered from COVID-19. The chain links TRBV7-9 to TRBJ2-5, with D unclear. Specimen: PBMCs or T cells enriched from blood (not recorded which). In DNA, the CDR3 is TGTGCCAGCAGCTTAGCGCTCCAGGCCTCGGAGACCCAGTACTTC. Protein: CASSLALQASETQYF.